This TCR beta chain was profiled in a study of Ad26.COV2.S vaccination and SARS-CoV-2 variants. Findings and caveats of the study: Higher spike-specific TCR breadth was found in vaccine recipients than in placebo recipients.

Comment on this clone: Its antigen remains unknown.

Trimming took 4 bases from V and 3 from J; bases not matched to a gene: 20. There are 19 residues in the CDR3. From germline, CDR1 is SGDLS and CDR2 YYNGEE. This table comes from immunoSEQ multiplex PCR, and its TCRdb copy is limited to in-frame clones, with some not included. The sample gives fewer than 100,000 clones, 82% of which show up once; approximately 16% is in the top ten. The clonotype comes from a human donor who had recovered from COVID-19. The sequencing used peripheral blood, collected after recovery from COVID-19. The chain has TRBV9 and TRBJ2-3; 7 bases map to TRBD2. The CDR3 coding sequence is TGTGCCAGCAGCAGTAGGTGGTTCGGAGCGGGATGGGGGACAGATACGCAGTATTTT. It yields the protein CASSSRWFGAGWGTDTQYF.